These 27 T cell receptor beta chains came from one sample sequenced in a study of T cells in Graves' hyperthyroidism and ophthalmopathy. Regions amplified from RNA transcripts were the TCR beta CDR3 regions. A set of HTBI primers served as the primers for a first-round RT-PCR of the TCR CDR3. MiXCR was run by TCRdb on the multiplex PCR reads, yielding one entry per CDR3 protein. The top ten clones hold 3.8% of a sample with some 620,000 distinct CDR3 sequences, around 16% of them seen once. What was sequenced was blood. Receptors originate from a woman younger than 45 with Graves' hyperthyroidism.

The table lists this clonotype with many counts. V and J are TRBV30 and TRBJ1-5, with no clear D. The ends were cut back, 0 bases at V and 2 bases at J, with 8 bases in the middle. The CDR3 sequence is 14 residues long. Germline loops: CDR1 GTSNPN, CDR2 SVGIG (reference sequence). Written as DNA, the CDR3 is TGTGCCTGGAGTGTAACGACCCGCAATCAGCCCCAGCATTTT. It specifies CAWSVTTRNQPQHF. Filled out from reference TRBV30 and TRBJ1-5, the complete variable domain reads SQTIHQWPATLVQPVGSPLSLECTVEGTSNPNLYWYRQAAGRGLQLLFYSVGIGQISSEVPQNLSASRPQDRQFILSSKKLLLSDSGFYLCAWSVTTRNQPQHFGDGTRLSIL.

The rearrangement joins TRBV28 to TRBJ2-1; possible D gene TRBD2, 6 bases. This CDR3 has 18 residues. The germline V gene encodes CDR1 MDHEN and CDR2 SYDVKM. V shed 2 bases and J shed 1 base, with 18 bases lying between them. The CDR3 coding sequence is TGTGCCAGCAGTTTAATCCATCGTCCGGGGGTATCCTACAATGAGCAGTTCTTC. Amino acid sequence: CASSLIHRPGVSYNEQFF.

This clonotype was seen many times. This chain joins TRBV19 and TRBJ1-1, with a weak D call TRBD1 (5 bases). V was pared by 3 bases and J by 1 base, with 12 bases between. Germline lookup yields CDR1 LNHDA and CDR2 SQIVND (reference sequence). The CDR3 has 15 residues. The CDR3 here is CASSISSGGNTEAFF. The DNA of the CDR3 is TGTGCCAGTAGTATTTCGTCTGGGGGGAACACTGAAGCTTTCTTT. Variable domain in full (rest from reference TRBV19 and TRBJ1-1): DGGITQSPKYLFRKEGQNVTLSCEQNLNHDAMYWYRQDPGQGLRLIYYSQIVNDFQKGDIAEGYSVSREKKESFPLTVTSAQKNPTAFYLCASSISSGGNTEAFFGQGTRLTVV.

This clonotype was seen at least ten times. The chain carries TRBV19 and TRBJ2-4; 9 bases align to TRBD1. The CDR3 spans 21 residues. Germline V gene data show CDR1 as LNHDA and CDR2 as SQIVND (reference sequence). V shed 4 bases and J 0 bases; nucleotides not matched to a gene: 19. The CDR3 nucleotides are TGTGCCAGTAGTAGGGGACAGGGCGTAATGGGGCTAGCGGCAGCCAAAAACATTCAGTACTTC. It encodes CASSRGQGVMGLAAAKNIQYF.

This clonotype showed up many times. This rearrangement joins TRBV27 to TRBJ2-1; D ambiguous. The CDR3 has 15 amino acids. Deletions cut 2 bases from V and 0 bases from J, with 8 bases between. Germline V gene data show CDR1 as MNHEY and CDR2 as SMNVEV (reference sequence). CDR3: CASSLSISSYNEQFF. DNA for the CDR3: TGTGCCAGCAGTTTAAGCATAAGCTCCTACAATGAGCAGTTCTTC.

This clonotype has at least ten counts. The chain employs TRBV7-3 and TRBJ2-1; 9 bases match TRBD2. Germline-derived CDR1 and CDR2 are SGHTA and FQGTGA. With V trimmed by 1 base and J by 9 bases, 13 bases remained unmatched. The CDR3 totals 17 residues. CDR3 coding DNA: TGTGCCAGCAGCTTAAAAGGGGGCGGGAGGGCCCAGGGTGAGCAGTTCTTC. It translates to CASSLKGGGRAQGEQFF. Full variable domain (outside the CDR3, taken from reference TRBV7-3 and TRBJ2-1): GAGVSQTPSNKVTEKGKYVELRCDPISGHTALYWYRQSLGQGPEFLIYFQGTGAADDSGLPNDRFFAVRPEGSVSTLKIQRTERGDSAVYLCASSLKGGGRAQGEQFFGPGTRLTVL.

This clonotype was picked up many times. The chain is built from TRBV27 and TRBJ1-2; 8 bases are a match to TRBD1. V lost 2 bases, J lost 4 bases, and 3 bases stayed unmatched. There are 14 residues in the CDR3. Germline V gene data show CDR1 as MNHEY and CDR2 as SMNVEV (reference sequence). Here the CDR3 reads CASSLTQGVYGYTF. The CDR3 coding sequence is TGTGCCAGCAGTTTAACACAGGGGGTCTATGGCTACACCTTC.

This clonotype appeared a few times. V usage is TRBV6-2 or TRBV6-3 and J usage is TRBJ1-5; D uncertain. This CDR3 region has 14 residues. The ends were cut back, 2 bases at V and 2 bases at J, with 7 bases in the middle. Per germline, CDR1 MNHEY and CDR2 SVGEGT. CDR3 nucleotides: TGTGCCAGCAGTTACCCTGGGGGCAATCAGCCCCAGCATTTT. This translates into CASSYPGGNQPQHF.

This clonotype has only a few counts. CDR3 nucleotide sequence: TGTGCCAGCAGTGAAGTAGTGGGGGCGCAGTACGTCAATGAGCAGTTCTTC. The encoded protein is CASSEVVGAQYVNEQFF. This chain joins TRBV6-1 and TRBJ2-1; D possibly corresponds to TRBD1 (6 bases). The V gene's germline CDR1 is MNHNS and CDR2 SASEGT. The CDR3 runs to 17 residues. V was trimmed by 1 base and J by 6 bases, leaving 19 bases between them.

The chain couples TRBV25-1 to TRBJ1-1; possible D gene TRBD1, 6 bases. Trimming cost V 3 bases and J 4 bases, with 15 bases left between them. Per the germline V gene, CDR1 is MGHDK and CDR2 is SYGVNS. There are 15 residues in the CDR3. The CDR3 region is CASSDAGVGGTEAFF. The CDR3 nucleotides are TGTGCCAGCAGTGACGCAGGGGTCGGGGGCACTGAAGCTTTCTTT. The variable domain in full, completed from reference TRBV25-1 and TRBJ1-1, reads EADIYQTPRYLVIGTGKKITLECSQTMGHDKMYWYQQDPGMELHLIHYSYGVNSTEKGDLSSESTVSRIRTEHFPLTLESARPSHTSQYLCASSDAGVGGTEAFFGQGTRLTVV.

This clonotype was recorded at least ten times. The CDR3, as DNA: TGTGCCAGCAGTGAATGGGGGGCCTCGAACACAGATACGCAGTATTTT. Protein sequence: CASSEWGASNTDTQYF. The gene calls are TRBV6-1 and TRBJ2-3; D might be TRBD1 or TRBD2, each matching 6 bases. Trimming took off 2 bases at V and 2 bases at J, with 14 bases between the two ends. The CDR3 is 16 residues long. CDR1 and CDR2 from the germline V gene are MNHNS and SASEGT.

DNA of the CDR3: TGTGCCTGGAGTGATCTTCGGTCGAGCGGGAGGGTGGAGACCCAGTACTTC. Residues: CAWSDLRSSGRVETQYF. The chain recombines TRBV30 with TRBJ2-5, with TRBD2 matching over 10 bases. Unmatched junction bases numbered 13, after V lost 1 base and J lost 5 bases. Germline assignment: CDR1 GTSNPN and CDR2 SVGIG (reference sequence). This CDR3 has 17 amino acids. Complete variable domain (other parts from reference TRBV30 and TRBJ2-5): SQTIHQWPATLVQPVGSPLSLECTVEGTSNPNLYWYRQAAGRGLQLLFYSVGIGQISSEVPQNLSASRPQDRQFILSSKKLLLSDSGFYLCAWSDLRSSGRVETQYFGPGTRLLVL.

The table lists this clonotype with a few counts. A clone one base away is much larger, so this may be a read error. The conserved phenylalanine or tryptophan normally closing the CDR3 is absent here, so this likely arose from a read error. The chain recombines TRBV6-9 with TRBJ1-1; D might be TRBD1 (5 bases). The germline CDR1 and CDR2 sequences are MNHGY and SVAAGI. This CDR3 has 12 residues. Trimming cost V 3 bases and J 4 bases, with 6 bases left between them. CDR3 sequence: CASSYRVTEAFL. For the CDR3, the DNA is TGTGCCAGCAGTTACAGGGTCACTGAAGCTTTCCTT.

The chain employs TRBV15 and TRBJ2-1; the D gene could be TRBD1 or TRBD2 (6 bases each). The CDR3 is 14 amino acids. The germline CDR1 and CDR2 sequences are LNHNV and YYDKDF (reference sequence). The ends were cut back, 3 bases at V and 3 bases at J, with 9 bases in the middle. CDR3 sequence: CATSRGGDYNEQFF. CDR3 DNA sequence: TGTGCCACCAGCAGGGGGGGCGACTACAATGAGCAGTTCTTC.

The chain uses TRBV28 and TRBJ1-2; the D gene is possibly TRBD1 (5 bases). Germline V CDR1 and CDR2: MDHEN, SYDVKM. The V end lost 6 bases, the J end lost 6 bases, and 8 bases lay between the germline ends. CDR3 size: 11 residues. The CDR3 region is CASRGLDGYTF. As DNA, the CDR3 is TGTGCCAGCAGGGGACTCGATGGCTACACCTTC.

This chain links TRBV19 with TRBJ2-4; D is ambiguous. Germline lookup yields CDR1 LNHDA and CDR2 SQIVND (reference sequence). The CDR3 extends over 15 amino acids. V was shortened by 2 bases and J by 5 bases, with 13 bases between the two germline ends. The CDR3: CASSIRRESENIQYF. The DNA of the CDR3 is TGTGCCAGTAGTATACGGCGAGAGAGCGAAAACATTCAGTACTTC.

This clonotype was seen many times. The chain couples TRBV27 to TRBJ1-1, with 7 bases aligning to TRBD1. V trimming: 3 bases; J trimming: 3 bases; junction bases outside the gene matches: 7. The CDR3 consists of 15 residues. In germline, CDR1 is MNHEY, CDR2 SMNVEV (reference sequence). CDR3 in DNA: TGTGCCAGCAGTTTCGTTCCAGGGGGGGACACTGAAGCTTTCTTT. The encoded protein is CASSFVPGGDTEAFF.

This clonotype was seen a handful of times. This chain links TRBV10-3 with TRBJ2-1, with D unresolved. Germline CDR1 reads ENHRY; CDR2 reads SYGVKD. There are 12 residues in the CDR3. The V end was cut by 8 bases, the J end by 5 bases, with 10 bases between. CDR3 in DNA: TGTGCCATCTCCTTAGCAGACAATGAGCAGTTCTTC. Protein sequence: CAISLADNEQFF.

The CDR3 region is CASRTRTQETQYF. CDR3 sequence (DNA): TGTGCCAGCAGAACAAGGACCCAAGAGACCCAGTACTTC. The V gene is TRBV12-3 or TRBV12-4, the J gene TRBJ2-5; D remains unclear. The CDR3 is 13 amino acids. The V end lost 6 bases, the J end lost 1 base, and 9 bases lay between the germline ends.

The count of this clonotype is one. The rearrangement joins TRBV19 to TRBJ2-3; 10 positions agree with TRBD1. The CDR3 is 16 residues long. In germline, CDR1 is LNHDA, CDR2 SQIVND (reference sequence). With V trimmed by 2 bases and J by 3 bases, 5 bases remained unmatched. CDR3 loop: CASSILRDRGTDTQYF. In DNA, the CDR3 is TGTGCCAGTAGTATACTCCGGGACAGGGGTACAGATACGCAGTATTTT.

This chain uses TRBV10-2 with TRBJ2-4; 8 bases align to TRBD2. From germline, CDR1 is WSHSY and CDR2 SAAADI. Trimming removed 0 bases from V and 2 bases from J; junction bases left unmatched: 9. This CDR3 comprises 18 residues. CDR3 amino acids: CASSESAGGPLSKNIQYF. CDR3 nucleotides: TGCGCCAGCAGTGAGTCGGCGGGAGGTCCCCTTTCCAAAAACATTCAGTACTTC.

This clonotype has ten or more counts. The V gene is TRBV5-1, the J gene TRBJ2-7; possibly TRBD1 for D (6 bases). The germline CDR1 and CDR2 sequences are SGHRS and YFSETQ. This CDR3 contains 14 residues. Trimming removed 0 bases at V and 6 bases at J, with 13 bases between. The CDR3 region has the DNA TGCGCCAGCAGCTTGGCCACAGGGAACGGCGAGCAGTACTTC. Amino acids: CASSLATGNGEQYF.

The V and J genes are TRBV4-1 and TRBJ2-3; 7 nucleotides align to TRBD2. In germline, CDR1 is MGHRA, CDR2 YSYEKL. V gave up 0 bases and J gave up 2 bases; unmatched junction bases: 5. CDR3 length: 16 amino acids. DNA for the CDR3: TGCGCCAGCAGCCAAGATCCTAGCGGTTTCACAGATACGCAGTATTTT. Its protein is CASSQDPSGFTDTQYF.

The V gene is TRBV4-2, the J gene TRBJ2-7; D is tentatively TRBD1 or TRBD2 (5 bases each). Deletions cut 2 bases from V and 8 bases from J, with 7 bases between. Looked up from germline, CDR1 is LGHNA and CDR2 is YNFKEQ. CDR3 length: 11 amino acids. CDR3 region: CASSQTGQQYF. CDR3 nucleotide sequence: TGTGCCAGCAGCCAAACGGGACAGCAGTACTTC.

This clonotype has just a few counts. DNA for the CDR3: TGCAGTGCTCCGGGACAAGAGACCCAGTACTTC. As protein: CSAPGQETQYF. V usage is TRBV20-1 and J usage is TRBJ2-5, with D tentatively TRBD2 (5 bases). The germline V gene has CDR1 DFQATT and CDR2 SNEGSKA (reference sequence). V was pared by 5 bases and J by 2 bases, with 6 bases between. The length of the CDR3 is 11 residues.

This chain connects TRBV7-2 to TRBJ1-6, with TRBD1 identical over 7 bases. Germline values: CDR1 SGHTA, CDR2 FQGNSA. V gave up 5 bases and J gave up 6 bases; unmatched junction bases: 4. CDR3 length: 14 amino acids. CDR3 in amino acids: CASSVDRVNSPLHF. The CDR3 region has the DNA TGTGCCAGCAGCGTAGACAGGGTTAATTCACCCCTCCACTTT.

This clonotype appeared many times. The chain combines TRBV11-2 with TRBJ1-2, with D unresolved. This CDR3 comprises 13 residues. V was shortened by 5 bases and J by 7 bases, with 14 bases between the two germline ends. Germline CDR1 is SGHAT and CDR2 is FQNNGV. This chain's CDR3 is CASSLTGGVGYTF. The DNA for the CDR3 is TGTGCCAGCAGCCTGACGGGCGGAGTTGGCTACACCTTC.